These 22 T cell receptor beta chains were all obtained from the same sample, sequenced in a study of T cell changes during pregnancy in multiple sclerosis (dated by TCRdb to about 2019). The library was made by the immunoSEQ multiplex PCR assay. Imported from immuneACCESS, the table was reduced by TCRdb to in-frame sequences with V and J called. These copies leave out some clones; in studies compared against another copy, an unresolved V gene accounts for under half, and the cause of the remainder is not known. The sample includes tens of thousands of clones, with about 86% observed a single time. The top ten constitute roughly 1% of the sample. The starting material was CD4+ T cells from peripheral blood mononuclear cells, obtained in the first trimester of pregnancy. The receptors here all came from a female donor in good health, enrolled as a control in a pregnancy study.

Turning to this clone: Compared with germline, one end of the junction differs, possibly owing to a read error. The chain employs TRBV7-8 and TRBJ1-5, with no clear D. This CDR3 comprises 15 residues. Germline V lookup: CDR1 SGHVS, CDR2 FQNEAQ. The CDR3 coding sequence is TGTGCCAGCAACTTACCAGGTTCTAGCAATCAGCCCCAGCATTTT. This codes for CASNLPGSSNQPQHF. Together with reference TRBV7-8 and TRBJ1-5, the CDR3 gives the full variable domain: GAGVSQSPRYKVAKRGQDVALRCDPISGHVSLFWYQQALGQGPEFLTYFQNEAQLDKSGLPSDRFFAERPEGSVSTLKIQRTQQEDSAVYLCASNLPGSSNQPQHFGDGTRLSIL.

V gene TRBV4-3 combines with J gene TRBJ1-3; 7 bases align to TRBD1. The ends lost 4 bases at V and 1 base at J; junction bases unmatched: 7. Germline V gene data show CDR1 as LGHNA and CDR2 as YSLEER. The CDR3 is 16 residues long. CDR3 protein: CASSRRAGGSGNTIYF. The CDR3 DNA is TGCGCCAGCAGCCGCCGCGCAGGGGGGTCTGGAAACACCATATATTTT.

This clone was seen only once. The CDR3 here is CASRGLVSGTRSQETQYF. The CDR3 coding sequence is TGTGCCAGCAGGGGTCTGGTTTCGGGGACTCGCTCACAAGAGACCCAGTACTTC. J is TRBJ2-5 and V is TRBV11-2; the D gene is possibly TRBD2 (6 bases). With 6 bases removed from V and 2 bases from J, the gap between germline ends came to 25 bases. CDR1 and CDR2 from the germline V gene are SGHAT and FQNNGV. The CDR3 contains 18 residues.

The chain recombines TRBV27 with TRBJ1-1; 7 bases match TRBD1. V was clipped by 7 bases and J by 0 bases; unmatched bases: 20. The CDR3 covers 19 residues. Germline lookup yields CDR1 MNHEY and CDR2 SMNVEV (reference sequence). This CDR3 reads CASTRRMTGRGRMNTEAFF. DNA for the CDR3: TGTGCCAGCACTCGAAGGATGACAGGGCGGGGTAGAATGAACACTGAAGCTTTCTTT.

This rearrangement joins TRBV5-5 to TRBJ1-2; 9 bases line up with TRBD1. CDR3 length: 15 amino acids. V shed 2 bases and J 4 bases; nucleotides not matched to a gene: 6. CDR1 and CDR2 (germline): SGHKS, YYEKEE (reference sequence). CDR3 sequence (DNA): TGTGCCAGCAGCTTCCGGGACAGGGCTGCCTATGGCTACACCTTC. This sequence encodes CASSFRDRAAYGYTF.

The J gene is TRBJ2-3, the V gene TRBV7-9, with TRBD2 as a possible D gene (6 bases). The germline CDR1 and CDR2 sequences are SEHNR and FQNEAQ (reference sequence). The CDR3 has 15 amino acids. V lost 1 base to trimming and J lost 0 bases, with 8 bases between them. The CDR3 here is CASSLGGVSTDTQYF. CDR3 nucleotides: TGTGCCAGCAGCTTAGGCGGGGTTAGCACAGATACGCAGTATTTT.

This rearrangement joins TRBV27 to TRBJ2-2; TRBD2 matches 7 bases. V was clipped by 6 bases and J by 5 bases; unmatched bases: 9. CDR1 is MNHEY and CDR2 is SMNVEV in the germline V gene (reference sequence). The CDR3 sequence is 15 residues long. The CDR3 here is CASRPQLAPTGELFF. Written as DNA, the CDR3 is TGTGCCAGCAGACCTCAACTAGCGCCTACCGGGGAGCTGTTTTTT.

V gene TRBV7-9 combines with J gene TRBJ1-4; maybe TRBD1 (6 bases). V was shortened by 5 bases and J by 7 bases, with 11 bases between the two germline ends. The CDR3 length is 13 residues. CDR1 and CDR2 from the germline V gene are SEHNR and FQNEAQ (reference sequence). This chain's CDR3 is CASSQGMGEKLFF. CDR3 bases: TGTGCCAGCAGCCAGGGGATGGGTGAAAAACTGTTTTTT.

The chain links TRBV5-1 to TRBJ2-7, with 15 bases identical to TRBD2. The CDR3 runs 16 residues. In germline, CDR1 is SGHRS, CDR2 YFSETQ. J gave up 4 bases and V 4 bases, and 6 bases lay outside the gene matches. The CDR3, as DNA: TGCGCCAGCAGCACCGGGACTAGCGGGAGGTGGTACGAGCAGTACTTC. Its protein product is CASSTGTSGRWYEQYF.

The genes are TRBV11-2 and TRBJ2-7, with D perhaps matching TRBD2 (6 bases). The V gene lost 3 bases and the J gene lost 2 bases, with 11 bases spanning the gap. The germline V gene has CDR1 SGHAT and CDR2 FQNNGV. The CDR3 totals 14 residues. The CDR3 DNA reads TGTGCCAGCAGCTTTGTGCGGGATGCCTACGAGCAGTACTTC. Its translation is CASSFVRDAYEQYF.

About this clone itself: Other DNA sequences in the sample encode the same CDR3. V is TRBV2 and J is TRBJ2-7, with a tentative D call TRBD1 (6 bases). V lost 7 bases, J lost 0 bases, and 16 bases lay in between. The CDR3 runs to 15 residues. Germline lookup yields CDR1 SNHLY and CDR2 FYNNEI. DNA for the CDR3: TGTGCCAGCATTCGTGGACAGTACCTCTCCTACGAGCAGTACTTC. Protein: CASIRGQYLSYEQYF.

The rearrangement uses TRBV9 and TRBJ2-1, with 9 bases aligning to TRBD2. The germline CDR1 and CDR2 sequences are SGDLS and YYNGEE. The length of the CDR3 is 17 residues. V was pared by 0 bases and J by 2 bases, with 6 bases of the junction left unmatched. For the CDR3, the DNA is TGTGCCAGCAGCGTAGTGGGTGCTAGCGGGGCCTACAATGAGCAGTTCTTC. Translating gives CASSVVGASGAYNEQFF. The variable domain in full, completed from reference TRBV9 and TRBJ2-1, reads DSGVTQTPKHLITATGQRVTLRCSPRSGDLSVYWYQQSLDQGLQFLIQYYNGEERAKGNILERFSAQQFPDLHSELNLSSLELGDSALYFCASSVVGASGAYNEQFFGPGTRLTVL.

The J gene is TRBJ2-2, the V gene TRBV19; 14 bases are a match to TRBD2. The CDR3 extends over 19 amino acids. Germline loops: CDR1 LNHDA, CDR2 SQIVND (reference sequence). V lost 2 bases to trimming and J lost 1 base; unmatched junction nucleotides: 6. The CDR3 DNA follows: TGTGCCAGTAGTATAACCGGGACTAGCGGGGGAAGGAACACCGGGGAGCTGTTTTTT. Translation gives CASSITGTSGGRNTGELFF.

The chain employs TRBV19 and TRBJ1-1; D uncertain. The CDR3 consists of 15 residues. V was trimmed by 6 bases and J by 0 bases, leaving 14 bases between them. Germline V lookup: CDR1 LNHDA, CDR2 SQIVND (reference sequence). The DNA for the CDR3 is TGTGCCAGTAGGCCCGACCACGGGATGAACACTGAAGCTTTCTTT. This translates into CASRPDHGMNTEAFF.

V is TRBV28 and J is TRBJ2-1, with 8 bases lining up with TRBD2. CDR1 and CDR2 (germline): MDHEN, SYDVKM. V shed 5 bases, J shed 8 bases, and the junction held 11 bases outside the gene matches. CDR3 length: 15 residues. The CDR3 loop reads CASSPTSGEVHEQFF. Written as DNA, the CDR3 is TGTGCCAGCAGTCCCACTAGCGGTGAAGTCCATGAGCAGTTCTTC.

This chain uses TRBV9 with TRBJ1-1; D ambiguous. Germline V gives CDR1 SGDLS, CDR2 YYNGEE. Trimming shortened V by 0 bases and J by 1 base, and 7 bases separated the two germline ends. The CDR3 spans 14 residues. The CDR3 loop reads CASSVAQQNTEAFF. The CDR3 region has the DNA TGTGCCAGCAGCGTAGCACAACAGAACACTGAAGCTTTCTTT.

The J gene is TRBJ2-4, the V gene TRBV19; 9 bases are shared with TRBD1. The CDR3 is 13 amino acids. J gave up 8 bases and V 6 bases, and 5 bases lay outside the gene matches. Germline lookup yields CDR1 LNHDA and CDR2 SQIVND (reference sequence). CDR3 in DNA: TGTGCCAGTAGCCGGGACAGGGTGGACATTCAGTACTTC. This sequence encodes CASSRDRVDIQYF.

By share, this clone ranks as medium-sized. The CDR3: CASSDVFTDTQYF. The CDR3 nucleotides are TGTGCCAGCAGTGACGTGTTCACAGATACGCAGTATTTT. J is TRBJ2-3 and V is TRBV2; D is uncertain. The V end was cut by 3 bases, the J end by 2 bases, with 6 bases between. CDR1 and CDR2 from the germline V gene are SNHLY and FYNNEI. The CDR3 runs to 13 residues.

This clone has a handful of counts. The V and J genes are TRBV28 and TRBJ1-1; D perhaps matches TRBD1 (5 bases). V gave up 6 bases and J gave up 6 bases, with 8 bases separating them. The CDR3 consists of 11 residues. Germline CDR1 is MDHEN and CDR2 is SYDVKM. This CDR3 reads CASRGRPEAFF. CDR3 bases: TGTGCCAGCAGGGGGCGACCTGAAGCTTTCTTT.

Of note for this clone: The same CDR3 also results from other DNA sequences found in this sample. The chain carries TRBV12-5 and TRBJ2-7; no firm D call. The germline V gene has CDR1 LGHNT and CDR2 FRNRAP. The ends were cut back, 1 base at V and 6 bases at J, with 7 bases in the middle. The CDR3 runs 12 residues. The DNA of the CDR3 is TGTGCTAGTGGTTTGGGAGATGCCGAGCAGTACTTC. Its protein product is CASGLGDAEQYF.

The genes are TRBV30 and TRBJ2-7; D call uncertain. CDR1 GTSNPN and CDR2 SVGIG come from the germline V gene (reference sequence). This CDR3 is built from 13 residues. V gave up 3 bases and J gave up 3 bases, with 12 bases separating them. CDR3 region: CAWRAAMFYEQYF. CDR3 in DNA: TGTGCCTGGAGGGCAGCGATGTTCTACGAGCAGTACTTC.

The chain is built from TRBV6-6 and TRBJ2-7; TRBD2 matches 8 bases. Germline CDR1 and CDR2: MNHNY and SVGAGI (reference sequence). After removal of 6 bases from V and 5 bases from J, the junction contained 6 bases not matched to a gene. CDR3 length equals 13 residues. This CDR3 is CASSLGGGNEQYF. The CDR3 nucleotides are TGTGCCAGCAGCCTCGGGGGGGGTAACGAGCAGTACTTC.